The 16 T cell receptor beta chains below come from one sample, sequenced in a study of post-analysis software for immune sequencing data. Notes on the study in general: Among roughly 5 TRBV segments more frequent in patients than controls were TRBV5-6, TRBV5-1 and TRBV20-1.

The antigens for these receptors are not known. TCR beta libraries were prepared from cDNA with unique molecular identifiers. TCRdb re-called the PCR reads with MiXCR, one entry per CDR3 protein. The sample has more than 500,000 distinct CDR3 sequences, about a third seen once. Sequenced sample: blood. The receptors originated from a girl younger than 18 with multiple sclerosis.

This clonotype was recorded once. The junction departs from germline at one end; a sequencing error may be responsible. The J gene is TRBJ1-2, the V gene TRBV20-1; 8 bases are shared with TRBD1. From germline, CDR1 is DFQATT and CDR2 SNEGSKA (reference sequence). The CDR3 spans 13 residues. For the CDR3, the DNA is TGCAGTGCTTTGGACAGGGCGGTCTATGGCCACACCTTC. Translating it yields CSALDRAVYGHTF.

This clonotype appeared a few times. The CDR3 here is CASSIRDRRNEKLFF. CDR3 nucleotides: TGTGCCAGCAGTATCCGGGACAGACGTAATGAAAAACTGTTTTTT. This chain connects TRBV6-6 to TRBJ1-4; 7 positions agree with TRBD1. Germline V gives CDR1 MNHNY, CDR2 SVGAGI (reference sequence). Unmatched junction bases numbered 7, after V lost 5 bases and J lost 4 bases. The CDR3 totals 15 residues.

DNA for the CDR3: TGTGCCAGCAGCTTAGCCGGGCTAGTAACAGATACGCAGTATTTT. Its protein is CASSLAGLVTDTQYF. V is TRBV7-2 and J is TRBJ2-3; D is undetermined. Per the germline V gene, CDR1 is SGHTA and CDR2 is FQGNSA. This CDR3 has 15 amino acids. Trimming took off 0 bases at V and 3 bases at J, with 10 bases between the two ends.

This clonotype was recorded a few times. The V gene is TRBV20-1, the J gene TRBJ1-4, with D uncertain. Between the trimmed V and J ends, which lost 2 bases and 7 bases, there was a span of 20 bases. CDR1 DFQATT and CDR2 SNEGSKA come from the germline V gene (reference sequence). The CDR3 is made up of 16 amino acids. For the CDR3, the DNA is TGCAGTGCTAGACCCGGGTCCTTCGGAGGCCCTGAAAAACTGTTTTTT. Translating it yields CSARPGSFGGPEKLFF.

The V gene is TRBV2, the J gene TRBJ2-2, with D perhaps TRBD1 (6 bases). Deletions cut 6 bases from V and 2 bases from J, with 16 bases between. The CDR3 is made up of 16 amino acids. Germline CDR1 SNHLY, CDR2 FYNNEI. In DNA, the CDR3 is TGTGCCAGCAGCGTCCCTACAGGGTTCAACACCGGGGAGCTGTTTTTT. Its protein product is CASSVPTGFNTGELFF.

This chain joins TRBV7-9 and TRBJ2-5; 11 positions agree with TRBD2. Unmatched junction bases numbered 6, after V lost 5 bases and J lost 1 base. This CDR3 is built from 16 residues. CDR1 is SEHNR and CDR2 is FQNEAQ in the germline V gene (reference sequence). CDR3 amino acids: CASSTRLAGPQETQYF. In nucleotides, the CDR3 is TGTGCCAGCAGCACTCGACTAGCGGGGCCCCAAGAGACCCAGTACTTC. The full variable domain, in which reference TRBV7-9 and TRBJ2-5 provide the parts outside the CDR3, is DTGVSQNPRHKITKRGQNVTFRCDPISEHNRLYWYRQTLGQGPEFLTYFQNEAQLEKSRLLSDRFSAERPKGSFSTLEIQRTEQGDSAMYLCASSTRLAGPQETQYFGPGTRLLVL.

This clonotype was counted between two and nine times. The chain joins TRBV20-1 to TRBJ2-3, with D tentatively TRBD2 (6 bases). CDR1 and CDR2 (germline): DFQATT, SNEGSKA (reference sequence). The CDR3 consists of 15 residues. V gave up 3 bases and J gave up 0 bases, with 13 bases separating them. CDR3: CSASLAGTSTDTQYF. The CDR3 bases are TGCAGTGCTAGCCTGGCGGGGACTAGCACAGATACGCAGTATTTT.

This clonotype was detected only a few times. The V gene is TRBV12-3 or TRBV12-4, the J gene TRBJ2-1, with TRBD2 matching over 7 bases. The CDR3 spans 14 residues. The trim removed 1 base at V and 10 bases at J, leaving 7 bases unmatched. This CDR3 is CASSLGDYNGEQFF. In DNA, the CDR3 is TGTGCCAGCAGTTTAGGGGACTATAACGGGGAGCAGTTCTTC.

The chain recombines TRBV4-1 with TRBJ2-1; TRBD1 matches 7 bases. Germline V CDR1 and CDR2: MGHRA, YSYEKL. Trimming cost V 3 bases and J 0 bases; bases outside gene matches: 8. This CDR3 spans 17 amino acids. The CDR3, as DNA: TGCGCCAGCAGCCACCTTCCGGGACAGTTCTCCTACAATGAGCAGTTCTTC. This sequence encodes CASSHLPGQFSYNEQFF.

The chain is built from TRBV12-3 or TRBV12-4 and TRBJ2-2; D not certain. This CDR3 region has 14 residues. V shed 2 bases and J shed 7 bases, with 11 bases lying between them. CDR3 nucleotides: TGTGCCAGCAGTTTATTCGGCTCTGTCGGGGAGCTGTTTTTT. Translated: CASSLFGSVGELFF.

This clonotype was counted ten times or more. The chain joins TRBV6-4 to TRBJ2-5; D perhaps matches TRBD2 (5 bases). V was clipped by 0 bases and J by 2 bases, with 16 bases between them. The CDR3 runs to 17 residues. The germline gives CDR1 MRHNA, CDR2 SNTAGT. The CDR3 coding sequence is TGTGCCAGCAGTGACTCGATATCGAGAGGGCTTCAAGAGACCCAGTACTTC. Amino acid sequence: CASSDSISRGLQETQYF.

The chain links TRBV21-1 to TRBJ2-1; TRBD2 is the table's D call and was not checked against the DNA. TRBV21-1 is flagged as a pseudogene. The CDR3 totals 18 residues. DNA for the CDR3: TGTGCCAGCAGCAAAGTGGGCCCCGACAGGAGCTCCTACAATGAGCAGTTCTTC. It translates to CASSKVGPDRSSYNEQFF.

V gene TRBV20-1 combines with J gene TRBJ2-7; 11 bases fit TRBD2. The CDR3 extends over 14 amino acids. Germline V gene sequence: CDR1 DFQATT, CDR2 SNEGSKA (reference sequence). The junction had 1 base not matched to a gene; V was cut back by 1 base and J by 2 bases. In DNA form, the CDR3 reads TGCAGTGCTAGAGTAGCGGGGGGGCCCTACGAGCAGTACTTC. As protein: CSARVAGGPYEQYF.

The chain uses TRBV2 and TRBJ1-6; 7 bases line up with TRBD1. This CDR3 has 16 residues. Germline-derived CDR1 and CDR2 are SNHLY and FYNNEI. V gave up 3 bases and J gave up 8 bases; unmatched junction bases: 10. The CDR3 DNA follows: TGTGCCAGCAGTGACCCTGGACAGGCAGGGGATTCACCCCTCCACTTT. This translates into CASSDPGQAGDSPLHF.

Note on this clonotype: At one of its ends the junction is not consistent with the germline gene, which may arise from a read error. The V call is TRBV12-3 or TRBV12-4, the J call TRBJ2-7, with 7 positions matching TRBD1. The CDR3 sequence is 15 residues long. The CDR3: CVSSLADRVKEAQYF. The DNA of the CDR3 is TGTGTCAGCAGTTTAGCCGACAGGGTAAAAGAGGCCCAGTACTTC.

This clonotype has only a few counts. The rearrangement joins TRBV5-1 to TRBJ1-1, with TRBD1 matching over 7 bases. The CDR3 runs 13 residues. With 4 bases clipped from V and 5 bases from J, the junction kept 5 bases outside the gene matches. Germline V gene lookup returns CDR1 SGHRS and CDR2 YFSETQ. In nucleotides, the CDR3 is TGCGCCAGCAGCCAACAACAGGGGACTGAAGCTTTCTTT. Protein sequence: CASSQQQGTEAFF.